Below are 18 T cell receptor beta chains sequenced from a single sample in a study of PD-1 blockade in classical Hodgkin lymphoma. Every patient relapsed after autologous stem cell transplantation, and brentuximab vedotin exposure varied. Assay: immunoSEQ multiplex PCR; the TCRdb copy retains only in-frame clones and omits some. Counted here are just under 100,000 clones, over 70% occurring once; the ten biggest clones make up 12%. The sequenced sample was peripheral blood mononuclear cells (PBMCs), obtained at baseline. All receptors derive from a human donor with classical Hodgkin lymphoma.

The chain couples TRBV11-2 to TRBJ2-7, with D possibly matching TRBD1 (5 bases). Trimming removed 5 bases from V and 4 bases from J, with 18 bases in between. CDR3 length: 15 residues. Germline CDR1 reads SGHAT; CDR2 reads FQNNGV. The CDR3 loop reads CASSPLWGLSYEQYF. CDR3 nucleotides: TGTGCCAGCAGCCCCCTTTGGGGCCTGAGTTACGAGCAGTACTTC.

This chain links TRBV7-2 with TRBJ2-2, with D unclear. CDR1 is SGHTA and CDR2 is FQGNSA in the germline V gene. The CDR3 has 14 residues. V lost 1 base and J lost 8, with 11 bases in between. The CDR3 is CASSLGAVQGELFF. DNA of the CDR3: TGTGCCAGCAGCTTAGGGGCGGTACAGGGGGAGCTGTTTTTT. The full variable domain, rest sourced from reference TRBV7-2 and TRBJ2-2, is GAGVSQSPSNKVTEKGKDVELRCDPISGHTALYWYRQSLGQGLEFLIYFQGNSAPDKSGLPSDRFSAERTGGSVSTLTIQRTQQEDSAVYLCASSLGAVQGELFFGEGSRLTVL.

The chain carries TRBV5-6 and TRBJ2-7; D may correspond to TRBD1 or TRBD2 (6 bases each). V gave up 2 bases and J gave up 2 bases, with 11 bases separating them. This CDR3 is built from 14 residues. Germline CDR1 and CDR2: SGHDT and YYEEEE. For the CDR3, the DNA is TGTGCCAGCAGCTTAAACGGGGGCCCCTACGAGCAGTACTTC. Translation: CASSLNGGPYEQYF.

This chain links TRBV6-5 with TRBJ1-5; D is possibly TRBD1 (6 bases). Germline CDR1 reads MNHEY; CDR2 reads SVGAGI. V lost 6 bases to trimming and J lost 11 bases, with 17 bases between them. The CDR3 sequence is 13 residues long. DNA for the CDR3: TGTGCCAGCAGCCCCCCTGAGGGACAAGCCCAGCATTTT. Encoded protein: CASSPPEGQAQHF.

The chain has TRBV19 and TRBJ2-3, with 12 bases fitting TRBD2. V was pared by 4 bases and J by 5 bases, with 7 bases of the junction left unmatched. The CDR3 spans 16 residues. CDR1 is LNHDA, CDR2 SQIVND, per germline (reference sequence). CDR3 sequence: CASSTWTSGMGDTQYF. The CDR3 DNA sequence: TGTGCCAGTAGTACCTGGACTAGCGGGATGGGAGATACGCAGTATTTT.

Only one count was recorded for this clone. This chain joins TRBV9 and TRBJ2-1; D unresolved. This CDR3 spans 13 amino acids. Trimming removed 1 base at V and 6 bases at J, with 8 bases between. Germline-derived CDR1 and CDR2 are SGDLS and YYNGEE. The CDR3, as DNA: TGTGCCAGCAGCGTACCGGGCGTCAATGAGCAGTTCTTC. This codes for CASSVPGVNEQFF.

The chain combines TRBV19 with TRBJ1-4, with 9 nucleotides matching TRBD1. CDR3 length: 16 amino acids. Germline V gene data show CDR1 as LNHDA and CDR2 as SQIVND (reference sequence). The V gene end was trimmed by 5 bases and the J gene end by 8 bases; junction bases not matched to a gene: 12. The CDR3 DNA sequence: TGTGCCAGTAGTCGGTCCCTGGGACAGGGAATAGAAAAACTGTTTTTT. Translation gives CASSRSLGQGIEKLFF. Variable domain in full (rest from reference TRBV19 and TRBJ1-4): DGGITQSPKYLFRKEGQNVTLSCEQNLNHDAMYWYRQDPGQGLRLIYYSQIVNDFQKGDIAEGYSVSREKKESFPLTVTSAQKNPTAFYLCASSRSLGQGIEKLFFGSGTQLSVL.

The rearrangement links TRBV7-2 to TRBJ2-7, with 10 bases matching TRBD1. Germline values: CDR1 SGHTA, CDR2 FQGNSA. The CDR3 extends over 16 amino acids. V shed 1 base and J 2 bases; nucleotides not matched to a gene: 5. The CDR3 nucleotides are TGTGCCAGCAGCTTAGATACCGGGACAGGGGCCTACGAGCAGTACTTC. It translates to CASSLDTGTGAYEQYF.

This chain links TRBV21-1 with TRBJ2-2; the D segment call TRBD2 is taken from the table without a DNA check. TRBV21-1 is described as a pseudogene. The CDR3 contains 19 residues. The CDR3 DNA follows: TGTGCCAGCAGCAAAGGGGGGACTAGCGGGAGGGTTGTGACCGGGGAGCTGTTTTTT. Encoded protein: CASSKGGTSGRVVTGELFF.

The gene calls are TRBV7-7 and TRBJ2-5; 10 bases are shared with TRBD2. V shed 5 bases and J 4 bases; nucleotides not matched to a gene: 4. The germline V gene encodes CDR1 SSHAT and CDR2 FNYEAQ (reference sequence). There are 14 residues in the CDR3. The CDR3 DNA is TGTGCCAGCAGCCCCCGGACTAGCGGAGAGACCCAGTACTTC. This sequence encodes CASSPRTSGETQYF.

This sequence joins TRBV5-1 and TRBJ2-1; 7 bases align to TRBD2. This CDR3 spans 16 amino acids. The V segment lost 0 bases and the J segment 0 bases; nucleotides outside the gene matches: 3. CDR1 is SGHRS, CDR2 YFSETQ, per germline. CDR3 amino acids: CASSLVPSGSYNEQFF. CDR3 DNA sequence: TGCGCCAGCAGCTTGGTTCCTAGCGGCTCCTACAATGAGCAGTTCTTC.

The rearrangement joins TRBV9 to TRBJ1-5, with D perhaps TRBD1 (5 bases). V lost 2 bases and J lost 6, with 9 bases in between. This CDR3 is built from 13 residues. CDR1 is SGDLS and CDR2 is YYNGEE in the germline V gene. This chain's CDR3 is CASSVGGGQPQHF. CDR3 coding DNA: TGTGCCAGCAGCGTTGGGGGAGGTCAGCCCCAGCATTTT.

This chain links TRBV9 with TRBJ2-5; D ambiguous. Germline CDR1 reads SGDLS; CDR2 reads YYNGEE. V was trimmed by 0 bases and J by 5 bases, leaving 8 bases between them. There are 13 residues in the CDR3. In nucleotides, the CDR3 is TGTGCCAGCAGCGTAGCTTTTGCGGAGACCCAGTACTTC. It codes for CASSVAFAETQYF.

J is TRBJ2-2 and V is TRBV7-2; the D gene is possibly TRBD2 (5 bases). V was pared by 5 bases and J by 1 base, with 8 bases between. Germline CDR1 reads SGHTA; CDR2 reads FQGNSA. The CDR3 consists of 14 residues. This chain's CDR3 is CASSREGNTGELFF. CDR3 DNA sequence: TGTGCCAGCAGCCGAGAGGGGAACACCGGGGAGCTGTTTTTT. Full variable domain (remainder filled in from reference TRBV7-2 and TRBJ2-2): GAGVSQSPSNKVTEKGKDVELRCDPISGHTALYWYRQSLGQGLEFLIYFQGNSAPDKSGLPSDRFSAERTGGSVSTLTIQRTQQEDSAVYLCASSREGNTGELFFGEGSRLTVL.

This sequence joins TRBV11-2 and TRBJ2-1, with D hard to call. V shed 1 base and J shed 5 bases, with 6 bases lying between them. CDR3 length: 13 amino acids. Germline V gene sequence: CDR1 SGHAT, CDR2 FQNNGV. CDR3 sequence: CASSLGLNNEQFF. DNA of the CDR3: TGTGCCAGCAGCTTAGGGTTGAACAATGAGCAGTTCTTC.

The V gene is TRBV28, the J gene TRBJ1-4; TRBD1 is a possible D gene (5 bases). V was pared by 2 bases and J by 7 bases, with 20 bases between. Per germline, CDR1 MDHEN and CDR2 SYDVKM. The length of the CDR3 is 17 residues. The CDR3 DNA reads TGTGCCAGCAGTTTAACGGGGCCGGCCCCAAAGGGTGAAAAACTGTTTTTT. Residues: CASSLTGPAPKGEKLFF.

V is TRBV19 and J is TRBJ2-3, with D tentatively TRBD2 (6 bases). Deletions cut 3 bases from V and 4 bases from J, with 14 bases between. This CDR3 is 15 amino acids long. CDR1 is LNHDA, CDR2 SQIVND, per germline (reference sequence). The CDR3 protein is CASSIRSGEADTQYF. The DNA for the CDR3 is TGTGCCAGTAGTATTCGTTCGGGAGAGGCAGATACGCAGTATTTT. Full variable domain (remainder filled in from reference TRBV19 and TRBJ2-3): DGGITQSPKYLFRKEGQNVTLSCEQNLNHDAMYWYRQDPGQGLRLIYYSQIVNDFQKGDIAEGYSVSREKKESFPLTVTSAQKNPTAFYLCASSIRSGEADTQYFGPGTRLTVL.

This clone was seen repeatedly, ten times or more. This chain uses TRBV27 with TRBJ1-4; the D is unclear. Between the trimmed V and J ends, which lost 7 bases and 8 bases, there was a span of 17 bases. Germline CDR1 reads MNHEY; CDR2 reads SMNVEV (reference sequence). CDR3 length equals 14 residues. Here the CDR3 reads CASKPLGGNEKLFF. The CDR3 nucleotides read TGTGCCAGCAAACCGCTTGGCGGGAACGAAAAACTGTTTTTT.